This entry concerns a single T cell receptor (beta chain). The table lists this clonotype with a few counts. This receptor's antigen is unknown. The record has no base qualities; no much larger clone is one base away. TCR beta CDR3 regions were amplified from RNA transcripts. For the first round of RT-PCR on the TCR CDR3, the HTBI primer set was used together with the Qiagen OneStep RT-PCR kit. Libraries were constructed in a second round of multiplex PCR, after which size selection and purification were carried out. Sequencing of the libraries was done on an Illumina HiSeq2000 using paired-end 100 bp reads. As for the authors' bioinformatics: SOAPnuke was used to process the raw data, with reads discarded if the reads contained adapters or uncalled bases, had a mean Phred below 15, or lacked an exact constant-primer or identifier match. COPE v1.2.5 was used to merge high-quality paired reads, and clonotypes were defined as unique nucleotide sequences. MiTCR v1.1 was used to align the clonotypes against IMGT TRBV, TRBD and TRBJ reference segments. The analysis was restricted to V-J combinations with a frequency above 0.0001, which together covered 99.2% of the repertoires. A TCS score was defined as the ratio of F50 (clonal expansion) to E x V (chaos), with BLOSUM62-based TCRdist applied between CDR3 peptides within each V-J. Welch's t-statistics and random forest reduced some 510 V-J features to 13, which were used in a naive Bayes classifier (R e1071). Using fastp trimming at Q25 and MiXCR clonotype assembly, TCRdb reanalyzed the public sequencing data and kept in-frame beta chains. Identical CDR3 proteins give one entry, which carries the most common genes and DNA. The V and J calls come from TCRdb's annotation, not from the publication. Counted in this sample were a few hundred thousand distinct CDR3 sequences; just over 14% of them appeared once. The ten largest clones take up roughly 13% of the sample.

The sample is drawn from a study of T cells in Graves' hyperthyroidism and ophthalmopathy (dated by TCRdb to the late 2010s). Study-wide context: Peripheral blood was sampled at the time of initial diagnosis, prior to any treatment. For training and testing, the 100 or so patients in the discovery cohort were randomly divided in a 7:3 ratio. TCR V-J signatures able to tell the groups apart were searched for in a discovery cohort of about a hundred patients, of whom around 42 had Graves' ophthalmopathy and about 60 had stable Graves' hyperthyroidism. Whether ophthalmopathy could be predicted prospectively was tested in an independent validation cohort made up of approximately 19 hyperthyroidism patients plus 17 patients who later progressed to ophthalmopathy. Following sampling, methimazole starting at 30 mg daily was given to hyperthyroidism patients, and high-dose intravenous methylprednisolone was given to ophthalmopathy patients. In addition, the study compared T-cell repertoires in thyroid tissue and in blood from several Graves' hyperthyroidism patients. TCR Vbeta CDR3 sequencing of 130 to 150 peripheral blood samples (approximately 44 ophthalmopathy, 75 to 80 hyperthyroidism and approximately 17 progressor patients) is reported in the paper.

The investigation overall reported the following: Most expanded thyroid clonotypes (frequency above 0.001) were also detected in blood, suggesting blood repertoires may reflect thyroid immune responses. In validation, the model predicted progression to ophthalmopathy a median of about 6 months before onset, with about 67% sensitivity and about 72% specificity. No statistical method was used to set the sample size in advance, and investigators knew the group allocation. Ophthalmopathy was separated from stable hyperthyroidism by a 13 V-J signature model, with over 85% sensitivity and approximately 81% specificity obtained in cross-validation and 80%/75% obtained in testing.

The hyperthyroidism patients were between 18 and 65 years old and newly diagnosed, with a disease duration of less than 2 months. Any patient with an uncontrolled infection, another autoimmune disease, pregnancy or lactation was excluded. Diagnoses relied on clinical symptoms, serum thyroxine and TRAb, thyroid ultrasound and orbital computed tomography. For progressor patients, blood was drawn at the first diagnosis of hyperthyroidism, before any ophthalmopathy symptoms had appeared. PBMCs were separated from 10 ml of fresh peripheral blood using Ficoll-Paque density gradient centrifugation. Patients classed as progressors first received a Graves' hyperthyroidism diagnosis and then went on to develop ophthalmopathy during follow-up. Trizol reagent was used to extract total RNA, and RNA quality was then checked on an Agilent 2100 Bioanalyzer. The CDR3, cysteine through phenylalanine, is 15 amino acids long. Only CDR3 DNA is held: 45 bases, read in frame from base 1. Trimming takes 4 bases from V and 4 bases from J, and the germline ends sit 13 bases apart. CDR1 and CDR2 are read off the germline V gene (reference sequence) as LNHDA and SQIVND.

The material sequenced was blood. The chain links TRBV19 with TRBJ1-4; too little of a D gene remains to name it. The TCR originated in a woman in her thirties or forties with Graves' hyperthyroidism that later progressed to Graves' ophthalmopathy. The DNA sequence follows: TGTGCCAGTAGTACGGCCCCCGGCGGTAATGAAAAACTGTTTTTT. It specifies CASSTAPGGNEKLFF.